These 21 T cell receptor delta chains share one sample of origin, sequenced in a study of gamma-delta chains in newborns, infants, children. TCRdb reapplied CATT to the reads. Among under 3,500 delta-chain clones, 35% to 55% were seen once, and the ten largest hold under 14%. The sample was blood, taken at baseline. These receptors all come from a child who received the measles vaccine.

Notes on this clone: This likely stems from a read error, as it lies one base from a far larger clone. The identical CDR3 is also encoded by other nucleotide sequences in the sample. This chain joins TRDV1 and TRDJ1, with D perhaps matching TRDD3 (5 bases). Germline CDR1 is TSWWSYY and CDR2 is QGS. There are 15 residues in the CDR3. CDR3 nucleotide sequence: TGTGCTCTTGGGGAAGCGCCCTGGGACACCGATAAGCTCATCTTT. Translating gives CALGEAPWDTDKLIF.

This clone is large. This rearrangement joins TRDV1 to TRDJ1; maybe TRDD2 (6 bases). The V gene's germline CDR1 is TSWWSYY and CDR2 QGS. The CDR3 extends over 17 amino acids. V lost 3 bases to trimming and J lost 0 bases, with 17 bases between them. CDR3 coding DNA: TGTGCTCTTGGGGATTCTTCCTTCTTTGACGACACCGATAAACTCATCTTT. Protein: CALGDSSFFDDTDKLIF.

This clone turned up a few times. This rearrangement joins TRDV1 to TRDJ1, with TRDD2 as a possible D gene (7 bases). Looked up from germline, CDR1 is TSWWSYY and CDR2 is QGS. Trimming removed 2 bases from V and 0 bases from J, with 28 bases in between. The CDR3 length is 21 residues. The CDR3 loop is CALGESPNSYLQGMYTDKLIF. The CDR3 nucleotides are TGTGCTCTTGGGGAATCTCCCAATTCCTACCTCCAGGGGATGTACACCGATAAACTCATCTTT.

The CDR3 region is CAASVDGSLGDDFPYTDKLIF. The CDR3 coding sequence is TGTGCAGCAAGCGTGGACGGAAGTTTGGGGGATGATTTCCCGTACACCGATAAACTCATCTTT. The chain combines TRAV29/DV5 with TRDJ1, with TRDD3 matching over 8 bases. The CDR3 contains 21 residues. Germline-derived CDR1 and CDR2 are NSMFDY and ISSIKDK. V lost 0 bases to trimming and J lost 0 bases; unmatched junction nucleotides: 22.

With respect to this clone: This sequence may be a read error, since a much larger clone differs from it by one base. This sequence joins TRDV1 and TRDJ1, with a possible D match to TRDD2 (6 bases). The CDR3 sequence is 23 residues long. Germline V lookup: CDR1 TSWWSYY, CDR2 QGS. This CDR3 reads CARGELFSYVRWVAPEEADKLIF. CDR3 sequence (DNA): TGTGCTCGTGGGGAACTATTCTCCTACGTTCGCTGGGTAGCCCCCGAAGAAGCCGATAAACTCATCTTT.

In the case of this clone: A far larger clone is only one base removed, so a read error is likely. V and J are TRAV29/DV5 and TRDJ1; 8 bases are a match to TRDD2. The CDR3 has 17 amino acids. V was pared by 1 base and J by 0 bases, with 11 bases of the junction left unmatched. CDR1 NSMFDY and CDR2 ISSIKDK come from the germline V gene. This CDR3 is CAASHLLPKGHTDKLIF. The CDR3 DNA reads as TGTGCAGCAAGCCACCTCCTTCCTAAGGGGCACACCGATAAACTCATCTTT. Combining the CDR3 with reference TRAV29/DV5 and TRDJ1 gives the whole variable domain DQQVKQNSPSLSVQEGRISILNCDYTNSMFDYFLWYKKYPAEGPTFLISISSIKDKNEDGRFTVFLNKSAKHLSLHIVPSQPGDSAVYFCAASHLLPKGHTDKLIFGKGTRVTVEP.

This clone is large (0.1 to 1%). CDR3 sequence: CALGDPEFLPGMRLSGTDKLIF. The DNA for the CDR3 is TGTGCTCTTGGGGACCCTGAATTCCTACCGGGGATGCGACTGTCCGGTACCGATAAACTCATCTTT. This chain joins TRDV1 and TRDJ1; D possibly corresponds to TRDD2 (7 bases). Trimming removed 3 bases from V and 2 bases from J, with 34 bases in between. Looked up from germline, CDR1 is TSWWSYY and CDR2 is QGS. CDR3 length: 22 amino acids.

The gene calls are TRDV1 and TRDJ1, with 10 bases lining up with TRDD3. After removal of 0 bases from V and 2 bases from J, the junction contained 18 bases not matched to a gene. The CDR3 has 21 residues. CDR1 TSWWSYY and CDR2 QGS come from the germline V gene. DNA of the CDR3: TGTGCTCTTGGGGAACTGATCCCTACGTCGGTACTGGGGGATTTAACCGATAAACTCATCTTT. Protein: CALGELIPTSVLGDLTDKLIF.

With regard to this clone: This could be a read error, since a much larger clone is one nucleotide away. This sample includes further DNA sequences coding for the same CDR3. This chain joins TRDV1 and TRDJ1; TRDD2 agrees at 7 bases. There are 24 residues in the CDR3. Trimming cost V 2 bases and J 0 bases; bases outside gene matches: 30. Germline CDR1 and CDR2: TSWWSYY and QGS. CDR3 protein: CALGEVILASFLLRDSPYTDKLIF. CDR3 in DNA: TGTGCTCTTGGGGAAGTGATATTGGCTTCCTTCCTCCTGAGGGATTCGCCGTACACCGATAAACTCATCTTT.

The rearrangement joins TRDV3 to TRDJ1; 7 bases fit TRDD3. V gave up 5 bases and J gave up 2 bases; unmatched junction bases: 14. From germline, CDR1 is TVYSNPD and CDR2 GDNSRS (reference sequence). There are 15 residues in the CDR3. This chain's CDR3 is CALYVPLGRTDKLIF. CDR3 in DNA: TGTGCCCTCTACGTACCACTGGGGCGAACCGATAAACTCATCTTT.

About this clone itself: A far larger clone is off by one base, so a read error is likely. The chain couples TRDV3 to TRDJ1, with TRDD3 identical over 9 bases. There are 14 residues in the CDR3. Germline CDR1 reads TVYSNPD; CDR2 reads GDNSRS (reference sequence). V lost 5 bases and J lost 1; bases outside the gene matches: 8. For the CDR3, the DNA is TGTGCCCTTTCACTGGGGGAGACCACCGATAAACTCATCTTT. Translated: CALSLGETTDKLIF.

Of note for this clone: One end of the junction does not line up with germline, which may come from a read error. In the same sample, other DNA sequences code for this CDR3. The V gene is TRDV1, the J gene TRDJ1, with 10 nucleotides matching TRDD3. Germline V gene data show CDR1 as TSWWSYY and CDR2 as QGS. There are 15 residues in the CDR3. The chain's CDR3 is CALGPRGIRADKLIF. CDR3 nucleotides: TGTGCTCTTGGTCCCCGGGGGATACGCGCTGATAAACTCATCTTC.

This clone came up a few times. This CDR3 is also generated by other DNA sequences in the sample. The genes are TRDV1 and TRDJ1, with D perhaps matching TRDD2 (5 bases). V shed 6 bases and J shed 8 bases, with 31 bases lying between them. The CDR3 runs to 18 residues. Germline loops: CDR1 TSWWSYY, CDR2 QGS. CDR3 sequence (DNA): TGTGCTCTTGGAGAGTTCCCCCCGTACTCTTCCAGGGAGGACAAACTCATCTTT. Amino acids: CALGEFPPYSSREDKLIF.

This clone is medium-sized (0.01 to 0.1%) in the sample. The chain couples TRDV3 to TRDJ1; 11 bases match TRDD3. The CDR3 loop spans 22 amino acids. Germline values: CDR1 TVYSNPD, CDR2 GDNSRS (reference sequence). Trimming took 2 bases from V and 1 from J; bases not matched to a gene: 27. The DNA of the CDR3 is TGTGCCTTTTGCGTAACTACGGGGTTCAAGAAACTGGGGGATAGTCGCACCGATAAACTCATCTTT. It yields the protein CAFCVTTGFKKLGDSRTDKLIF.

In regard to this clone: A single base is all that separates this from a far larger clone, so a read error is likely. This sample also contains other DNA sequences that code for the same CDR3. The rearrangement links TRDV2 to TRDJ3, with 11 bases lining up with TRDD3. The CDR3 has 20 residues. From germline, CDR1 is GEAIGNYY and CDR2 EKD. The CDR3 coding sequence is TGTGCCTGTGACACCGTGGGGGATACGGGCAGCTCCTGGGACACACGACAGATGTTTTTC. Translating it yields CACDTVGDTGSSWDTRQMFF.

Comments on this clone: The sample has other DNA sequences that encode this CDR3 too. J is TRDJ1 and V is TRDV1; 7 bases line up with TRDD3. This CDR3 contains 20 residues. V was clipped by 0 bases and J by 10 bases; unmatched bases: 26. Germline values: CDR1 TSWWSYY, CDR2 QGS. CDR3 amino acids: CALGELGHELMVGISNGLIF. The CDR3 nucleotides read TGTGCTCTTGGGGAACTAGGTCACGAGCTGATGGTGGGGATATCAAATGGACTCATCTTT.

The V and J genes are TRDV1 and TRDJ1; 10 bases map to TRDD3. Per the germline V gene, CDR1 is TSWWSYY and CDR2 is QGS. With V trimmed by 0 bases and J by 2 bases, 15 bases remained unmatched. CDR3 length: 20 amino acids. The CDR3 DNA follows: TGTGCTCTTGGGGAACTAGGTGCGTACTGGGGGATCCCGGGGACCGATAAACTCATCTTT. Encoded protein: CALGELGAYWGIPGTDKLIF.

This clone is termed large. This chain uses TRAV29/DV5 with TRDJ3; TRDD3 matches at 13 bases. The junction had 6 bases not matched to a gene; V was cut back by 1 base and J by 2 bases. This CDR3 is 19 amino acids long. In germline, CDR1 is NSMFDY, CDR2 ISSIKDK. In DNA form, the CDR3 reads TGTGCAGCAAGCCTACTGGGGGATACGCCTACCTGGGACACCCGACAGATGTTTTTC. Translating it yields CAASLLGDTPTWDTRQMFF. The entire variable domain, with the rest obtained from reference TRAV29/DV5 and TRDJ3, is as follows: DQQVKQNSPSLSVQEGRISILNCDYTNSMFDYFLWYKKYPAEGPTFLISISSIKDKNEDGRFTVFLNKSAKHLSLHIVPSQPGDSAVYFCAASLLGDTPTWDTRQMFFGTGIKLFVEP.

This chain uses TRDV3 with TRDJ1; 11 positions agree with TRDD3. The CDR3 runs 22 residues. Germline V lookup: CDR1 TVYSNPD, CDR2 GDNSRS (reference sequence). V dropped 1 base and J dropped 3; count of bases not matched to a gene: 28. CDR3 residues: CAFNYAGDLRRMWGIRADKLIF. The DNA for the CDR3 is TGTGCCTTTAATTATGCTGGGGACCTACGAAGGATGTGGGGGATACGCGCCGATAAACTCATCTTT.

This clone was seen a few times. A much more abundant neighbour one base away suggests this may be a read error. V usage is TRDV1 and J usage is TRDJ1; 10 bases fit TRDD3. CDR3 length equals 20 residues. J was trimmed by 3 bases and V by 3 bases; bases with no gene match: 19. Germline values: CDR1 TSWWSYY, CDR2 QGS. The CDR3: CALGEPIPSLGDVISDKLIF. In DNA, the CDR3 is TGTGCTCTTGGGGAGCCTATTCCCTCACTGGGGGATGTTATTTCCGATAAACTCATCTTT.

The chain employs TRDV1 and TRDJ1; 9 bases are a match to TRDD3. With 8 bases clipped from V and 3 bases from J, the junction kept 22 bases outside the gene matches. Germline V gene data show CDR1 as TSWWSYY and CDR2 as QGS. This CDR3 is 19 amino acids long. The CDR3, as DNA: TGTGCTCTTTCCCTCTTCGGTCGGGGATACGCCTCCTTGGCCGATAAACTCATCTTT. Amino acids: CALSLFGRGYASLADKLIF.